The 15 T cell receptor beta chains below come from one sample, sequenced in a study of cytomegalovirus exposure and HLA in healthy donors. PCR employed 60 Vbeta and 13 Jbeta primers. Using immunoSEQ multiplex PCR, the repertoire was profiled, and TCRdb retains in-frame clones only, with some absent. The table records 95,000 to 100,000 clones, less than 85% of them present only once. The specimen sequenced was PBMCs. The source is a male donor in good health and CMV-seronegative.

The chain joins TRBV29-1 to TRBJ1-1; a weak D match, TRBD1 (6 bases). CDR3 length equals 13 residues. CDR1 and CDR2 (germline): SQVTM, ANQGSEA. Here the CDR3 reads CSPLGTLGTEAFF. CDR3 sequence (DNA): TGCAGTCCGCTAGGGACATTAGGCACTGAAGCTTTCTTT.

This sequence joins TRBV7-9 and TRBJ1-4; 8 bases match TRBD1. This CDR3 contains 15 residues. Germline CDR1 SEHNR, CDR2 FQNEAQ (reference sequence). Losses at the gene ends were 0 bases for V and 8 bases for J; bases not matched to a gene: 5. The CDR3 nucleotides read TGTGCCAGCAGCTTAGCGCAGGGGGCAGGGGAAAAACTGTTTTTT. It codes for CASSLAQGAGEKLFF.

CDR3 nucleotide sequence: TGTGCCAGCGCGAGCGGGTATAGCAATCAGCCCCAGCATTTT. Translation gives CASASGYSNQPQHF. J is TRBJ1-5 and V is TRBV28; D not certain. Germline values: CDR1 MDHEN, CDR2 SYDVKM. The V gene lost 8 bases and the J gene lost 0 bases, with 11 bases spanning the gap. The CDR3 sequence is 14 residues long.

The CDR3 region is CASSVERVAGNTIYF. DNA for the CDR3: TGTGCCAGCAGCGTAGAGAGAGTGGCTGGAAACACCATATATTTT. V usage is TRBV9 and J usage is TRBJ1-3, with D uncertain. Germline values: CDR1 SGDLS, CDR2 YYNGEE. V dropped 0 bases and J dropped 2 bases, with 9 bases sitting between them. The CDR3 runs 15 residues.

This clone was picked up one time. The chain recombines TRBV4-2 with TRBJ2-7, with 7 bases that match TRBD2. Germline V gene lookup returns CDR1 LGHNA and CDR2 YNFKEQ. This CDR3 comprises 15 residues. V gave up 4 bases and J gave up 5 bases; unmatched junction bases: 11. CDR3 coding DNA: TGTGCCAGCAGCCTCTTGGGGGGAGGGCCCGACGAGCAGTACTTC. This sequence encodes CASSLLGGGPDEQYF.

This clone was picked up a small number of times. The chain links TRBV27 to TRBJ1-1; 7 positions match TRBD1. The germline V gene has CDR1 MNHEY and CDR2 SMNVEV (reference sequence). V was pared by 7 bases and J by 3 bases, with 11 bases of the junction left unmatched. CDR3 length: 15 residues. The CDR3 loop is CASKKRGRADTEAFF. In DNA, the CDR3 is TGTGCCAGCAAAAAAAGGGGGCGTGCGGACACTGAAGCTTTCTTT.

This clone was seen a few times. The rearrangement joins TRBV6-5 to TRBJ1-2, with TRBD1 matching over 9 bases. Trimming at V came to 4 bases and at J to 6 bases, leaving 6 bases not matched to a gene. Per the germline V gene, CDR1 is MNHEY and CDR2 is SVGAGI. The CDR3 is made up of 14 amino acids. The CDR3 sequence is CASSSGQGSNGYTF. Here the CDR3 DNA reads TGTGCCAGCAGTTCAGGACAGGGGAGTAATGGCTACACCTTC.

In DNA, the CDR3 is TGTGCCAGTAGACGGACTAGCGGGCCCTACGAGCAGTACTTC. This sequence encodes CASRRTSGPYEQYF. The rearrangement links TRBV19 to TRBJ2-7; 11 nucleotides agree with TRBD2. Losses at the gene ends were 6 bases for V and 2 bases for J; bases not matched to a gene: 3. This CDR3 region has 14 residues. Looked up from germline, CDR1 is LNHDA and CDR2 is SQIVND (reference sequence).

This chain links TRBV5-1 with TRBJ2-7; D uncertain. Between the trimmed V and J ends, which lost 1 base and 1 base, there was a span of 9 bases. Germline CDR1 is SGHRS and CDR2 is YFSETQ. The CDR3 contains 14 residues. CDR3: CASSLSGGSYEQYF. CDR3 sequence (DNA): TGCGCCAGCAGCTTGTCGGGTGGGTCCTACGAGCAGTACTTC.

This clone was observed a handful of times. The chain links TRBV9 to TRBJ1-1; D is unresolved. The CDR3 spans 15 residues. V shed 0 bases and J shed 1 base, with 10 bases lying between them. Germline V gene sequence: CDR1 SGDLS, CDR2 YYNGEE. The CDR3 sequence is CASSVVGNGNTEAFF. For the CDR3, the DNA is TGTGCCAGCAGCGTAGTCGGGAACGGGAACACTGAAGCTTTCTTT.

In its sample, this clone was seen a few times. The CDR3 DNA sequence: TGCGCCAGCAGCCCTAGACAGGGGCACACTGAAGCTTTCTTT. Translation: CASSPRQGHTEAFF. This chain connects TRBV4-1 to TRBJ1-1; 8 nucleotides agree with TRBD1. Germline CDR1 MGHRA, CDR2 YSYEKL. J gave up 3 bases and V 4 bases, and 4 bases lay outside the gene matches. The CDR3 runs to 14 residues.

The chain recombines TRBV7-2 with TRBJ1-5, with 8 bases aligning to TRBD1. Germline V gene sequence: CDR1 SGHTA, CDR2 FQGNSA. The CDR3 has 14 amino acids. Trimming removed 4 bases from V and 7 bases from J; junction bases left unmatched: 6. CDR3 DNA sequence: TGTGCCAGCAGCTCGACAGGGGACTGGCAGCCCCAGCATTTT. Protein sequence: CASSSTGDWQPQHF.

The chain is built from TRBV28 and TRBJ1-1; 8 nucleotides agree with TRBD1. CDR3 length: 15 amino acids. The junction had 7 bases not matched to a gene; V was cut back by 5 bases and J by 2 bases. Looked up from germline, CDR1 is MDHEN and CDR2 is SYDVKM. The CDR3 nucleotides read TGTGCCAGCAGTCCCCGGGACAGGAGAAACACTGAAGCTTTCTTT. Amino acids: CASSPRDRRNTEAFF.

The rearrangement uses TRBV7-2 and TRBJ2-5, with 11 bases aligning to TRBD2. The germline gives CDR1 SGHTA, CDR2 FQGNSA. The V and J ends lost 10 bases and 5 bases, in that order; junction bases with no gene match: 6. The CDR3 is made up of 13 amino acids. CDR3 residues: CATSVAGGETQYF. Written as DNA, the CDR3 is TGTGCCACCTCGGTAGCGGGAGGGGAGACCCAGTACTTC.

This chain uses TRBV2 with TRBJ2-1, with 8 positions matching TRBD1. Germline V CDR1 and CDR2: SNHLY, FYNNEI. The CDR3 has 14 amino acids. The ends lost 6 bases at V and 7 bases at J; junction bases unmatched: 8. The CDR3 DNA reads TGTGCCAGCAGGGACAGGGTTGGTAGGAATGAGCAGTTCTTC. Its translation: CASRDRVGRNEQFF. Looking up the rest from reference TRBV2 and TRBJ2-1 gives the full variable domain: EPEVTQTPSHQVTQMGQEVILRCVPISNHLYFYWYRQILGQKVEFLVSFYNNEISEKSEIFDDQFSVERPDGSNFTLKIRSTKLEDSAMYFCASRDRVGRNEQFFGPGTRLTVL.